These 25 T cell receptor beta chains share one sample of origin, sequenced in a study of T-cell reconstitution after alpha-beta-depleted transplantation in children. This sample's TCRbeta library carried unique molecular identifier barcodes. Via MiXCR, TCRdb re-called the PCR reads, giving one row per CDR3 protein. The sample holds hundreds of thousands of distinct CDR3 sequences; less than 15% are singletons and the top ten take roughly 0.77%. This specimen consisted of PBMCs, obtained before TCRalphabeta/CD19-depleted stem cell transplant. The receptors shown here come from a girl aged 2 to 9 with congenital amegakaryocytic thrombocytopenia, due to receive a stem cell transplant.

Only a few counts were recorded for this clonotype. CDR3 DNA sequence: TGTGCCACCGGGACAGGGGCCACAGATACGCAGTATTTT. Translated: CATGTGATDTQYF. The chain carries TRBV7-9 and TRBJ2-3, with 10 bases lining up with TRBD1. Trimming at V came to 10 bases and at J to 2 bases, leaving 3 bases not matched to a gene. The CDR3 totals 13 residues. Germline CDR1 SEHNR, CDR2 FQNEAQ (reference sequence).

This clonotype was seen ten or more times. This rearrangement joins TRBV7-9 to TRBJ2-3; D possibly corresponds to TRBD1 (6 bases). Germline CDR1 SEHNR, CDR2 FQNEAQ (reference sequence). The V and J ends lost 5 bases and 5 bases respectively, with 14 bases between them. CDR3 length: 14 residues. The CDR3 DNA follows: TGTGCCAGCAGCCTGGGACACCAAGAAGATACGCAGTATTTT. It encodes CASSLGHQEDTQYF.

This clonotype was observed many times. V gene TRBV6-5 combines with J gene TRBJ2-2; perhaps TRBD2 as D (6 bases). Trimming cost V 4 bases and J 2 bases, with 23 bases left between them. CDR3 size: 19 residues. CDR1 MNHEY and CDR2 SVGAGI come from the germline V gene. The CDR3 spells CASSFSLFRLSGNTGELFF. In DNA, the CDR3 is TGTGCCAGCAGTTTCTCCCTCTTCCGGCTTAGCGGTAACACCGGGGAGCTGTTTTTT.

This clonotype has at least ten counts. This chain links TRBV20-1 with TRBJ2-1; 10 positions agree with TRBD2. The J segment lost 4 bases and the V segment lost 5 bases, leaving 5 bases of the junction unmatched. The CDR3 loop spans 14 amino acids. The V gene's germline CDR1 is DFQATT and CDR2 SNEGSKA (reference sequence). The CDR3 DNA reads TGCAGTGCTTTGGGACTAGCGCAGTACAATGAGCAGTTCTTC. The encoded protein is CSALGLAQYNEQFF.

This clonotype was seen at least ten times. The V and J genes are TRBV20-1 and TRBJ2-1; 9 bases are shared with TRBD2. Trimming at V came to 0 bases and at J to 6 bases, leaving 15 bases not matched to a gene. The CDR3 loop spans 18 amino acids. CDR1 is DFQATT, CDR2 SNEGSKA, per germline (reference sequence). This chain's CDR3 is CSARDLYAGGIGRNEQFF. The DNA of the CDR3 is TGCAGTGCTAGAGATCTCTACGCGGGAGGGATTGGTCGCAATGAGCAGTTCTTC.

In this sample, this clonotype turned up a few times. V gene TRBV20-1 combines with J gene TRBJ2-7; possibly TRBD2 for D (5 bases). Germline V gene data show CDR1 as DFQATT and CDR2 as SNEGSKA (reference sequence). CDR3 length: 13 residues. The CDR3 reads CSPARTGPYEQYF. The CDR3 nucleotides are TGCTCCCCGGCCAGGACTGGGCCCTACGAGCAGTACTTC.

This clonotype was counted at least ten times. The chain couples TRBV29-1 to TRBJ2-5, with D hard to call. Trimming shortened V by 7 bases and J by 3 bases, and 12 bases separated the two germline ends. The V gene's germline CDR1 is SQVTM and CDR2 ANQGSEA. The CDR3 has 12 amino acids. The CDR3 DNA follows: TGCAGCGCTCCCATAGGAAAAGAGACCCAGTACTTC. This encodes CSAPIGKETQYF.

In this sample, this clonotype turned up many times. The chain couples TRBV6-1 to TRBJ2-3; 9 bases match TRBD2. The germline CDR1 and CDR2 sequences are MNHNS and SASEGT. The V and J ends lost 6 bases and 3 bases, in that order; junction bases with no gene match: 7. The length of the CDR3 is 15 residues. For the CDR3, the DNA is TGTGCCAGCAGACCACTAGCGGGTGGGACAGATACGCAGTATTTT. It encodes CASRPLAGGTDTQYF.

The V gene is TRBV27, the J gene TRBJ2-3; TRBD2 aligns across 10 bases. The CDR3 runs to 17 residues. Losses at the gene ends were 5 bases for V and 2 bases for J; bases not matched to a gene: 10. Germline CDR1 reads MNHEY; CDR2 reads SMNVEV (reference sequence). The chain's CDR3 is CASSPLGLADNTDTQYF. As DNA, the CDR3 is TGTGCCAGCAGTCCACTAGGACTAGCGGATAACACAGATACGCAGTATTTT.

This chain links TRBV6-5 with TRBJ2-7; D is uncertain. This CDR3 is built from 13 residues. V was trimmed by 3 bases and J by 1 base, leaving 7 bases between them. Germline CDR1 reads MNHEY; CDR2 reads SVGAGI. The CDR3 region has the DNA TGTGCCAGCAGTTATGGTGAATCCTACGAGCAGTACTTC. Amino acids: CASSYGESYEQYF.

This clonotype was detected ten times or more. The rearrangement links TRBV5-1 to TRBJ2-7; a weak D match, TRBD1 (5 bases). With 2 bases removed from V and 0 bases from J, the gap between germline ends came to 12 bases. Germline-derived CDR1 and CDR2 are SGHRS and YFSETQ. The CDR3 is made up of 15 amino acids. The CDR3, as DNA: TGCGCCAGCAGCTTTCTGGGGCCAGTCTCCTACGAGCAGTACTTC. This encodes CASSFLGPVSYEQYF. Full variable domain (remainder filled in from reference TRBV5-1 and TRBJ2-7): KAGVTQTPRYLIKTRGQQVTLSCSPISGHRSVSWYQQTPGQGLQFLFEYFSETQRNKGNFPGRFSGRQFSNSRSEMNVSTLELGDSALYLCASSFLGPVSYEQYFGPGTRLTVT.

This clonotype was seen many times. The DNA of the CDR3 is TGCGCCAGCAGCCCATGGACTACTTACAATGAGCAGTTCTTC. This gives the protein CASSPWTTYNEQFF. The chain uses TRBV5-1 and TRBJ2-1; perhaps TRBD2 as D (6 bases). Trimming shortened V by 4 bases and J by 4 bases, and 12 bases separated the two germline ends. The V gene's germline CDR1 is SGHRS and CDR2 YFSETQ. The CDR3 is made up of 14 amino acids.

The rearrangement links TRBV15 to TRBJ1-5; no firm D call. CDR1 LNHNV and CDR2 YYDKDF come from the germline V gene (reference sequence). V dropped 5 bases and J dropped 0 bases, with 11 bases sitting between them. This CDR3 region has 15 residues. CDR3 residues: CATSGQPNSNQPQHF. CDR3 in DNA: TGTGCCACCAGCGGTCAGCCGAATAGCAATCAGCCCCAGCATTTT.

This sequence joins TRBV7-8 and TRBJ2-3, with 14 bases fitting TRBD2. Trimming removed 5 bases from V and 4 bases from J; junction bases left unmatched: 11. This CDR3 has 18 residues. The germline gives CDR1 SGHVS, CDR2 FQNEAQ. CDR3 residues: CASSRITGLAGGADTQYF. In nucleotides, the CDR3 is TGTGCCAGCAGCCGAATTACCGGACTAGCGGGAGGAGCAGATACGCAGTATTTT.

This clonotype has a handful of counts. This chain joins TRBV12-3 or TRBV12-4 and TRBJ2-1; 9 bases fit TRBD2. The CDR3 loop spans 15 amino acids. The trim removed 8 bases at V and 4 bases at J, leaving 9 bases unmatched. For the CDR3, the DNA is TGTGCCAGCGTCATCGTCACTAGCGGGTACAATGAGCAGTTCTTC. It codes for CASVIVTSGYNEQFF.

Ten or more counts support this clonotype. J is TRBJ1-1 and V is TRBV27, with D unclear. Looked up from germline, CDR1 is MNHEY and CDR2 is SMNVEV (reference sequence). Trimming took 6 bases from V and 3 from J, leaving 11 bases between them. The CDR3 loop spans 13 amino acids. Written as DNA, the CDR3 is TGTGCCAGCAGGGGGTTTGGGGACACTGAAGCTTTCTTT. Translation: CASRGFGDTEAFF.

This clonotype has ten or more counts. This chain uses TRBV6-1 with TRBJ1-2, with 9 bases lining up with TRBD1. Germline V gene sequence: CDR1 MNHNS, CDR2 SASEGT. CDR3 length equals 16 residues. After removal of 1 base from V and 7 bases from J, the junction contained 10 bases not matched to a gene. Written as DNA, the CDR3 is TGTGCCAGCAGTGAAGAGTACAGGGGGCTCCGTGGTGGCTACACCTTC. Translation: CASSEEYRGLRGGYTF.

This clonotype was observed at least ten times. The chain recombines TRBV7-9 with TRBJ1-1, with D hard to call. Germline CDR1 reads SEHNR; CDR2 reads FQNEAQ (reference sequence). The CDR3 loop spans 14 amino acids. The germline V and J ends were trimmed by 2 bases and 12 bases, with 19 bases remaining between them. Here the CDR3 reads CASSLRAAVDRTFF. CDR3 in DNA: TGTGCCAGCAGCTTAAGGGCGGCAGTTGATAGGACTTTCTTT.

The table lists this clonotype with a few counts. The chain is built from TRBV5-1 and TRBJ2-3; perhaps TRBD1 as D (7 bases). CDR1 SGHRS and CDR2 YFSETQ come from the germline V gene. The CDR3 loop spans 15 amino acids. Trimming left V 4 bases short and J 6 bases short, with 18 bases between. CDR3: CASSPQGRLVDTQYF. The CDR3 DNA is TGCGCCAGCAGCCCACAGGGGAGGTTAGTGGATACGCAGTATTTT.

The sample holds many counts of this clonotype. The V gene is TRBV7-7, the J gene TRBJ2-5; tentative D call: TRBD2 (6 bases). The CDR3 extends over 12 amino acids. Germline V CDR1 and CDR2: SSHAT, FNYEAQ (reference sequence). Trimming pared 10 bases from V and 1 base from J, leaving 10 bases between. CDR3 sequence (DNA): TGTGCCACCGGGACTGGCCAAGAGACCCAGTACTTC. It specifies CATGTGQETQYF.

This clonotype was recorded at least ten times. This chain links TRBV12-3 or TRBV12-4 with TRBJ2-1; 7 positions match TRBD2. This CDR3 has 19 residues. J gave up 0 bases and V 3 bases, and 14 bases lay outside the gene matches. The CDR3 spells CASSFRVAGRQSSYNEQFF. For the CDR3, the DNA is TGTGCCAGCAGTTTCAGAGTAGCGGGTCGCCAGAGCTCCTACAATGAGCAGTTCTTC.

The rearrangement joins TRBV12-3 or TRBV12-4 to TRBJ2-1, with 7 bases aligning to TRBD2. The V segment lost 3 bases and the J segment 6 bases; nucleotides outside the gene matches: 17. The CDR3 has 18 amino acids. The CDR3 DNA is TGTGCCAGCAGTTTCTGGGGTGGCGGGAGCCTGTCCCCCAATGAGCAGTTCTTC. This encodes CASSFWGGGSLSPNEQFF.

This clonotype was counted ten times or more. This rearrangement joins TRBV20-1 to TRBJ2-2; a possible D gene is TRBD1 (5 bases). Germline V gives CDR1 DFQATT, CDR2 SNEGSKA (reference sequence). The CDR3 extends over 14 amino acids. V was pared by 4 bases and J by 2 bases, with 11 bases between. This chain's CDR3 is CSAKARANTGELFF. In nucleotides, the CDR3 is TGCAGTGCTAAAGCCAGGGCCAACACCGGGGAGCTGTTTTTT.

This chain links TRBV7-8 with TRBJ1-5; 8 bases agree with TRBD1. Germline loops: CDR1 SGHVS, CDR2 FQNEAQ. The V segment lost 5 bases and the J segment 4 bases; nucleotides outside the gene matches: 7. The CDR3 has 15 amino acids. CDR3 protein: CASSGWTGRNQPQHF. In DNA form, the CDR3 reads TGTGCCAGCAGCGGATGGACAGGGCGGAATCAGCCCCAGCATTTT.

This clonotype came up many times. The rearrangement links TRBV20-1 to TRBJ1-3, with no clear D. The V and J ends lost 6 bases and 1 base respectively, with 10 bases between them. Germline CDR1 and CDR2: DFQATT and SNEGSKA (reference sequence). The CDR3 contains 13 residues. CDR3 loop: CSARRVSGNTIYF. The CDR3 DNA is TGCAGTGCCCGAAGGGTTTCTGGAAACACCATATATTTT.